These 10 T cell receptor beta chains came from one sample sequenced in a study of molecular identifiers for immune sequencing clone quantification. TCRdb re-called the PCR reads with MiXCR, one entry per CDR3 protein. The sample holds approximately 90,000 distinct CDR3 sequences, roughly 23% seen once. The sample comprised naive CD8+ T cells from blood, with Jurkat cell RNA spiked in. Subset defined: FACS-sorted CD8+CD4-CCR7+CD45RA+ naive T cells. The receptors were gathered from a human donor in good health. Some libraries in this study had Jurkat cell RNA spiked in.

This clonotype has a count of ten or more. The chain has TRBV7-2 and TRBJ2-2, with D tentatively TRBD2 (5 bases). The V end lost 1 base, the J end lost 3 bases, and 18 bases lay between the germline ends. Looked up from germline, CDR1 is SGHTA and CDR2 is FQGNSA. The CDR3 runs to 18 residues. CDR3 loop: CASSLDPDWQPHTGELFF. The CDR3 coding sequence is TGTGCCAGCAGCTTAGACCCGGACTGGCAACCCCACACCGGGGAGCTGTTTTTT.

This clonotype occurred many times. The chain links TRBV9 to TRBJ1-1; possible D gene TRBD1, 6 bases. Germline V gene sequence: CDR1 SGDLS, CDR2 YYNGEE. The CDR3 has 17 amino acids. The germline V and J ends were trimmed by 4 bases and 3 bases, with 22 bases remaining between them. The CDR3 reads CASSPVDRTISHTEAFF. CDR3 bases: TGTGCCAGCAGCCCAGTAGACAGGACGATATCCCACACTGAAGCTTTCTTT. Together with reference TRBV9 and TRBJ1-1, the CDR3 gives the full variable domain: DSGVTQTPKHLITATGQRVTLRCSPRSGDLSVYWYQQSLDQGLQFLIQYYNGEERAKGNILERFSAQQFPDLHSELNLSSLELGDSALYFCASSPVDRTISHTEAFFGQGTRLTVV.

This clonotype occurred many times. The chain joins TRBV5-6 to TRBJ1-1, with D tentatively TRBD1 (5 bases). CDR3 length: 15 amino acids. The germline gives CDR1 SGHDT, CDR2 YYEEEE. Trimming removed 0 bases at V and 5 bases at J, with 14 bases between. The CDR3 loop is CASSLVQGGGTEAFF. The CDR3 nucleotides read TGTGCCAGCAGCTTGGTTCAGGGAGGAGGGACTGAAGCTTTCTTT.

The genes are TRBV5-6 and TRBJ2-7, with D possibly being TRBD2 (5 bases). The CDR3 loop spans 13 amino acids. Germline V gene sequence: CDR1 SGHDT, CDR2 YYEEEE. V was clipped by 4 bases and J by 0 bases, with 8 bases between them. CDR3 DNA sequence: TGTGCCAGCAGCACGGGAAGCTCCTACGAGCAGTACTTC. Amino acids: CASSTGSSYEQYF.

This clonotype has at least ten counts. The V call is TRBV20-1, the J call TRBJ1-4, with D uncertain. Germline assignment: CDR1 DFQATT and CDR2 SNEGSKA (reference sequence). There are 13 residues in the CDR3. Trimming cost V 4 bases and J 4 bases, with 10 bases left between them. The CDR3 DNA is TGCAGTGCTATGGCCGGGCTTAATGAAAAACTGTTTTTT. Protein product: CSAMAGLNEKLFF.

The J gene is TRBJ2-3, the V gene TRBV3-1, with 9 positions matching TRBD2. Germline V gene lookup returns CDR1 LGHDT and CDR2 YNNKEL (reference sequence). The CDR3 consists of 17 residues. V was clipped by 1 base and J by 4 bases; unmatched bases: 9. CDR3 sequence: CASSQAKGLAVPDTQYF. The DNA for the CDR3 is TGTGCCAGCAGCCAAGCGAAGGGACTAGCAGTGCCAGATACGCAGTATTTT.

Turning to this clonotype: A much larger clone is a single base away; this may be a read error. CDR3 sequence: CASSSSFGFTEAFF. The CDR3 bases are TGCGCCAGCAGCTCGTCTTTTGGGTTTACTGAAGCTTTCTTT. The V and J genes are TRBV5-1 and TRBJ1-1; D not resolved. Germline-derived CDR1 and CDR2 are SGHRS and YFSETQ. This CDR3 spans 14 amino acids. V lost 3 bases, J lost 5 bases, and 14 bases lay in between.

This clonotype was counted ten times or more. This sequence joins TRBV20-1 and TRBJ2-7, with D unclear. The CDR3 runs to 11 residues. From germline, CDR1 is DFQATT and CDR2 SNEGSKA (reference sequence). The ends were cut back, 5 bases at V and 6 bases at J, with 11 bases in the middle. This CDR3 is CSALPIGEQYF. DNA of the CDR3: TGCAGTGCTCTCCCCATCGGCGAGCAGTACTTC.

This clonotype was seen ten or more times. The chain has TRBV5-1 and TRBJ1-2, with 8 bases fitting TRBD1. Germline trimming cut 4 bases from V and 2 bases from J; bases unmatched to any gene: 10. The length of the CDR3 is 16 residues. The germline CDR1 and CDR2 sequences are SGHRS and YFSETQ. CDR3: CASSAYSGGDNYGYTF. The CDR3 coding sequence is TGCGCCAGCAGCGCTTATTCAGGGGGCGACAACTATGGCTACACCTTC.

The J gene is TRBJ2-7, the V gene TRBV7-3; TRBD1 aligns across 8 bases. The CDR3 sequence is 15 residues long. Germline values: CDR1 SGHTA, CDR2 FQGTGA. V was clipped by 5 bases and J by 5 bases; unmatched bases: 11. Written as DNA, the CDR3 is TGTGCCAGCAGCCCCTCAGGGACAGGAGGAGACGAGCAGTACTTC. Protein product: CASSPSGTGGDEQYF. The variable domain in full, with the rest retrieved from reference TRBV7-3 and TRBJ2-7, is GAGVSQTPSNKVTEKGKYVELRCDPISGHTALYWYRQSLGQGPEFLIYFQGTGAADDSGLPNDRFFAVRPEGSVSTLKIQRTERGDSAVYLCASSPSGTGGDEQYFGPGTRLTVT.